A single sample is the source of the 20 T cell receptor beta chains below, sequenced in a study of beta chain features in type 1 diabetes. The whole isolated RNA underwent reverse transcription, so sequencing captured expressed TCRB transcripts. The assay was immunoSEQ multiplex PCR, and TCRdb's table has in-frame clones only and misses some. The data show around 200,000 clones, approximately 13% seen once. The sequenced sample was central memory CD4+ T cells from blood. The source of these receptors is a young woman in good health.

The chain recombines TRBV12-5 with TRBJ2-3; 8 bases are shared with TRBD2. The CDR3 runs 17 residues. Germline V gene data show CDR1 as LGHNT and CDR2 as FRNRAP. V shed 1 base and J 2 bases; nucleotides not matched to a gene: 8. The DNA for the CDR3 is TGTGCTAGTGGTTTGGCCACGACTAGCGTCGCCACAGATACGCAGTATTTT. Translating it yields CASGLATTSVATDTQYF.

This chain uses TRBV6-1 with TRBJ2-1; D might be TRBD2 (7 bases). Germline CDR1 and CDR2: MNHNS and SASEGT. The V gene lost 7 bases and the J gene lost 8 bases, with 18 bases spanning the gap. This CDR3 is 14 amino acids long. CDR3 region: CASTRDGGGDEQFF. The CDR3 region has the DNA TGTGCCAGCACCCGAGATGGAGGGGGGGATGAGCAGTTCTTC.

The chain combines TRBV6-5 with TRBJ2-3; D not resolved. Germline V CDR1 and CDR2: MNHEY, SVGAGI. The CDR3 consists of 14 residues. The ends were cut back, 7 bases at V and 4 bases at J, with 15 bases in the middle. As DNA, the CDR3 is TGTGCCAGCACCACCCCGCTAGTCCCAGATACGCAGTATTTT. Translating gives CASTTPLVPDTQYF.

The chain has TRBV5-1 and TRBJ2-1, with TRBD2 identical over 8 bases. V dropped 5 bases and J dropped 5; count of bases not matched to a gene: 21. Looked up from germline, CDR1 is SGHRS and CDR2 is YFSETQ. The CDR3 extends over 19 amino acids. CDR3 coding DNA: TGCGCCAGCAGAATCCTCGCAGCTCCGGGACTAGGAGGACACAATGAGCAGTTCTTC. Protein: CASRILAAPGLGGHNEQFF.

The rearrangement links TRBV29-1 to TRBJ2-5; D might be TRBD2 (5 bases). The germline V and J ends were trimmed by 1 base and 4 bases, with 10 bases remaining between them. CDR3 size: 13 residues. Germline CDR1 SQVTM, CDR2 ANQGSEA. CDR3 bases: TGCAGCGTTGAAGGGGGAGTAGGAGAGACCCAGTACTTC. This encodes CSVEGGVGETQYF. Full variable domain (outside the CDR3, taken from reference TRBV29-1 and TRBJ2-5): SAVISQKPSRDICQRGTSLTIQCQVDSQVTMMFWYRQQPGQSLTLIATANQGSEATYESGFVIDKFPISRPNLTFSTLTVSNMSPEDSSIYLCSVEGGVGETQYFGPGTRLLVL.

This clone has more than one count but fewer than ten. This chain uses TRBV2 with TRBJ2-3; no clear D. From germline, CDR1 is SNHLY and CDR2 FYNNEI. The CDR3 contains 11 residues. With 6 bases removed from V and 2 bases from J, the gap between germline ends came to 3 bases. This chain's CDR3 is CASRATDTQYF. CDR3 nucleotides: TGTGCCAGCAGAGCCACAGATACGCAGTATTTT.

A few counts support this clone. The CDR3 nucleotides are TGCAGCGTTGAGGGGGGACAGAATTTCTATGGCTACACCTTC. It translates to CSVEGGQNFYGYTF. V usage is TRBV29-1 and J usage is TRBJ1-2; TRBD1 matches at 7 bases. CDR1 is SQVTM and CDR2 is ANQGSEA in the germline V gene. This CDR3 contains 14 residues. The junction had 8 bases not matched to a gene; V was cut back by 3 bases and J by 4 bases. Supplemented by reference TRBV29-1 and TRBJ1-2, the full variable domain reads SAVISQKPSRDICQRGTSLTIQCQVDSQVTMMFWYRQQPGQSLTLIATANQGSEATYESGFVIDKFPISRPNLTFSTLTVSNMSPEDSSIYLCSVEGGQNFYGYTFGSGTRLTVV.

V is TRBV14 and J is TRBJ1-5, with D possibly being TRBD1 (6 bases). Trimming removed 4 bases at V and 2 bases at J, with 12 bases between. Germline V gene sequence: CDR1 SGHDN, CDR2 FVKESK. The CDR3 sequence is 15 residues long. CDR3 coding DNA: TGTGCCAGCAGCCCGCGGGGGGCCGGCAATCAGCCCCAGCATTTT. The encoded protein is CASSPRGAGNQPQHF.

The sample holds a few counts of this clone. The genes are TRBV5-6 and TRBJ2-5; D possibly corresponds to TRBD2 (6 bases). The germline gives CDR1 SGHDT, CDR2 YYEEEE. There are 14 residues in the CDR3. The V and J ends lost 4 bases and 2 bases respectively, with 12 bases between them. In nucleotides, the CDR3 is TGTGCCAGCAGCCCCTGGGGGAGGCAAGAGACCCAGTACTTC. Protein sequence: CASSPWGRQETQYF.

In DNA, the CDR3 is TGCAGCGTACTCAATAGGTTGGCGGGGTACACAGATACGCAGTATTTT. It specifies CSVLNRLAGYTDTQYF. V gene TRBV29-1 combines with J gene TRBJ2-3; D is possibly TRBD2 (6 bases). Between the trimmed V and J ends, which lost 6 bases and 2 bases, there was a span of 21 bases. This CDR3 is 16 amino acids long. Germline V gene sequence: CDR1 SQVTM, CDR2 ANQGSEA.

This clone occurred a few times. The chain recombines TRBV5-1 with TRBJ2-5, with D maybe TRBD1 (5 bases). Germline V gene data show CDR1 as SGHRS and CDR2 as YFSETQ. The CDR3 consists of 13 residues. Trimming shortened V by 0 bases and J by 3 bases, and 6 bases separated the two germline ends. The CDR3 sequence: CASSLEGEETQYF. For the CDR3, the DNA is TGCGCCAGCAGCTTGGAAGGGGAAGAGACCCAGTACTTC.

The CDR3, as DNA: TGTGCCAGCAGCCTCCAGGGTGGTGGCTATGGCTACACCTTC. Translating gives CASSLQGGGYGYTF. V usage is TRBV5-6 and J usage is TRBJ1-2; tentative D call: TRBD1 (5 bases). V was shortened by 4 bases and J by 4 bases, with 14 bases between the two germline ends. CDR1 and CDR2 (germline): SGHDT, YYEEEE. This CDR3 is 14 amino acids long.

CDR3 bases: TGTGCCAGCACCCCTAGCGGGAGGCCCTACGAGCAGTACTTC. This codes for CASTPSGRPYEQYF. The chain employs TRBV5-4 and TRBJ2-7; 11 nucleotides agree with TRBD2. Per the germline V gene, CDR1 is SGHNT and CDR2 is YYREEE (reference sequence). The length of the CDR3 is 14 residues. The ends lost 6 bases at V and 2 bases at J; junction bases unmatched: 4.

This clone showed up just a few times. This chain uses TRBV7-7 with TRBJ2-5; D ambiguous. Trimming took 1 base from V and 1 from J, leaving 7 bases between them. The CDR3 is made up of 14 amino acids. Germline V gene sequence: CDR1 SSHAT, CDR2 FNYEAQ (reference sequence). CDR3 sequence reads: CASSLGVVQETQYF. The DNA for the CDR3 is TGTGCCAGCAGCTTAGGTGTCGTCCAAGAGACCCAGTACTTC.

This clone turned up a few times. The rearrangement joins TRBV15 to TRBJ1-1, with no clear D. The V and J ends lost 6 bases and 4 bases respectively, with 15 bases between them. From germline, CDR1 is LNHNV and CDR2 YYDKDF (reference sequence). The CDR3 sequence is 14 residues long. DNA of the CDR3: TGTGCCACCAGAAACGGGTTCGTGGGCACTGAAGCTTTCTTT. Protein: CATRNGFVGTEAFF.

V and J are TRBV25-1 and TRBJ2-7; 13 nucleotides line up with TRBD2. V trimming: 4 bases; J trimming: 2 bases; junction bases outside the gene matches: 11. CDR3 size: 18 residues. Germline V gene sequence: CDR1 MGHDK, CDR2 SYGVNS. Here the CDR3 DNA reads TGTGCCAGCAGTGGTAGGTGGGGACTAGCGGGGATACCCTACGAGCAGTACTTC. This gives the protein CASSGRWGLAGIPYEQYF.

This clone was seen more than once but under ten times. The chain couples TRBV27 to TRBJ1-4; no reliable D call. Trimming stripped 4 bases from V and 4 bases from J, with 10 bases between. The CDR3 has 14 amino acids. Germline CDR1 is MNHEY and CDR2 is SMNVEV (reference sequence). CDR3: CASSWRRSNEKLFF. In DNA form, the CDR3 reads TGTGCCAGCAGTTGGAGACGGAGTAATGAAAAACTGTTTTTT.

This clone was detected only a few times. The gene calls are TRBV7-2 and TRBJ2-7, with D perhaps TRBD2 (6 bases). The germline V gene encodes CDR1 SGHTA and CDR2 FQGNSA. V was trimmed by 0 bases and J by 5 bases, leaving 17 bases between them. CDR3 length: 16 residues. For the CDR3, the DNA is TGTGCCAGCAGCTTAGCCGGATTACTAGCCAACAACGAGCAGTACTTC. This sequence encodes CASSLAGLLANNEQYF.

This chain connects TRBV15 to TRBJ1-5, with no clear D. V dropped 1 base and J dropped 4 bases, with 17 bases sitting between them. The CDR3 loop spans 17 amino acids. The germline V gene has CDR1 LNHNV and CDR2 YYDKDF (reference sequence). The CDR3 nucleotides read TGTGCCACCAGCAGAGTCACTAGGGTTGCTGGTAATCAGCCCCAGCATTTT. This gives the protein CATSRVTRVAGNQPQHF.

V usage is TRBV9 and J usage is TRBJ2-3, with 7 bases identical to TRBD2. Germline V CDR1 and CDR2: SGDLS, YYNGEE. This CDR3 comprises 16 residues. V lost 4 bases to trimming and J lost 1 base; unmatched junction nucleotides: 9. The CDR3 coding sequence is TGTGCCAGCAGCCCCCTTGAGGGGAGGGGCACAGATACGCAGTATTTT. Translated, it gives CASSPLEGRGTDTQYF.